This T cell receptor (beta chain) was captured by sequencing in a study of T cell changes during pregnancy in multiple sclerosis (dated by TCRdb to between 2018 and 2020). For context, the study as a whole: The study examined how the T cell repertoire changed over the course of pregnancy in women with multiple sclerosis.

As regards this clone: The antigen this receptor binds is unknown. The input lacks base qualities; no much larger clone sits a single base away.

The CDR3 spans 12 residues, from the cysteine through the phenylalanine. The entry retains the CDR3 DNA only, 36 bases that are in frame from base 1. V is reduced by 5 bases and J by 0 bases, leaving a spacing of 4 bases between them. CDR1 and CDR2 were assigned from the germline V gene as SGHRS and YFSETQ. Preparation of the library involved the immunoSEQ multiplex PCR assay. What TCRdb holds here is the immuneACCESS table cut down to in-frame rearrangements. Part of the clones is not present; checked against another copy, under half of the missing clones reflect an unresolved V gene, and the others are unexplained. This sample comprises approximately 32,000 clones, roughly 91% of them detected only once. The leading ten clones occupy roughly 0.4% of the sample.

The chain was built from TRBV5-1 and TRBJ2-3, with the D gene call left open. The TCR sequence derives from a female donor with multiple sclerosis, enrolled in a pregnancy study. The specimen comprised CD4+ T cells from peripheral blood mononuclear cells, sampled in the second trimester of pregnancy. The sequenced DNA is TGCGCCAGCAGGAGCAGCACAGATACGCAGTATTTT. Its product reads: CASRSSTDTQYF.